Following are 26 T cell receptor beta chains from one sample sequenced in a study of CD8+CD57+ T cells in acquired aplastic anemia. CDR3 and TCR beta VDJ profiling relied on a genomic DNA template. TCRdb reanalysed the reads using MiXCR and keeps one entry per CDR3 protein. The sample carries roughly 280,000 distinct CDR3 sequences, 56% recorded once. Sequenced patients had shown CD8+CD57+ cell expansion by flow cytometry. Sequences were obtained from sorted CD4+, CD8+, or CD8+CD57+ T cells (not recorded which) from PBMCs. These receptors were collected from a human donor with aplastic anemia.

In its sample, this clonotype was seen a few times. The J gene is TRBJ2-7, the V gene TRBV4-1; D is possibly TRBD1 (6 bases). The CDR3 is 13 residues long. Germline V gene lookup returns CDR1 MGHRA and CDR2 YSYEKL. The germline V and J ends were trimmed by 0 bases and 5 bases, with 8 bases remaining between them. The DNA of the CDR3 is TGCGCCAGCAGCCAAGAAGACAGGAACGAGCAGTACTTC. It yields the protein CASSQEDRNEQYF.

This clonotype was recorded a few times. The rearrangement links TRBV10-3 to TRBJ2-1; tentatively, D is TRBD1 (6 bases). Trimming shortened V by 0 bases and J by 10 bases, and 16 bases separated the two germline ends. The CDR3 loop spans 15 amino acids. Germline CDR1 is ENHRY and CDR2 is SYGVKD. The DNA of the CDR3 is TGTGCCATCAGTGAGTCCCAAAACAGGGTCGTGGAGCAGTTCTTC. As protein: CAISESQNRVVEQFF.

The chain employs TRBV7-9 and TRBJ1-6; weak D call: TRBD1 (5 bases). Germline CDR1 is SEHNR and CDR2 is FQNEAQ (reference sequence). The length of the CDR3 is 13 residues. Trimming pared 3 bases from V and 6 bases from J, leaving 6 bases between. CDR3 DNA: TGTGCCAGCAGCTTTAGGGGTAATTCACCCCTCCACTTT. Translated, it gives CASSFRGNSPLHF. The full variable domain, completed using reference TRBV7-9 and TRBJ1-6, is DTGVSQNPRHKITKRGQNVTFRCDPISEHNRLYWYRQTLGQGPEFLTYFQNEAQLEKSRLLSDRFSAERPKGSFSTLEIQRTEQGDSAMYLCASSFRGNSPLHFGNGTRLTVT.

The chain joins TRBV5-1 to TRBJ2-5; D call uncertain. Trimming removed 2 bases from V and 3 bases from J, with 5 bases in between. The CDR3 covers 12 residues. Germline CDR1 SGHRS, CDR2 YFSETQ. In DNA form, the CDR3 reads TGCGCCAGCAGCTTCTACGAAGAGACCCAGTACTTC. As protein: CASSFYEETQYF.

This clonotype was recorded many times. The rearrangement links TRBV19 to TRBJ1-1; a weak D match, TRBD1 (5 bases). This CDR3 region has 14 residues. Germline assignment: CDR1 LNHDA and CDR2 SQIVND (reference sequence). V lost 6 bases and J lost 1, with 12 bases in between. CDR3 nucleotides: TGTGCCAGTAGGGGGGACGCCGGGAACACTGAAGCTTTCTTT. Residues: CASRGDAGNTEAFF.

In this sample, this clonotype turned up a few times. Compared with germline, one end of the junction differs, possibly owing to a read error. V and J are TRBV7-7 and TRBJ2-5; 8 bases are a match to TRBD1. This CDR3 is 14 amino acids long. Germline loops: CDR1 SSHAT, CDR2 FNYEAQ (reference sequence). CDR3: CASSFGQGGETQYF. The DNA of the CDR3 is TGTGCTAGCAGCTTCGGACAGGGCGGAGAGACCCAGTACTTC.

The CDR3, as DNA: TGTGCCAGCAGTGTGACAGGGGGCTCAGAAAAACTGTTTTTT. This translates into CASSVTGGSEKLFF. The chain joins TRBV2 to TRBJ1-4, with TRBD1 matching 10 bases. The CDR3 extends over 14 amino acids. With V trimmed by 4 bases and J by 8 bases, 4 bases remained unmatched. The V gene's germline CDR1 is SNHLY and CDR2 FYNNEI.

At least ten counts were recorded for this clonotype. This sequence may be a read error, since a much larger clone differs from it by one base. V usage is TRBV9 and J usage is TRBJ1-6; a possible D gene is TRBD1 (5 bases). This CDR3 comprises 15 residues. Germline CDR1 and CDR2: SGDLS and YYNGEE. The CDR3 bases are TGTGCCAGCCGCGTAGACGGGGGTCTTAACTCACCCCTCCACTTT. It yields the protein CASRVDGGLNSPLHF.

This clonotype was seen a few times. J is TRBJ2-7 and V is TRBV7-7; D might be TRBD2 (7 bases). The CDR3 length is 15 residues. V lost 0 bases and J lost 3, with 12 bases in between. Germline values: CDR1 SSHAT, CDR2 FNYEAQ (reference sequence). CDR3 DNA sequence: TGTGCCAGCAGCTTAGCTGGGGGGGCGAGCTACGAGCAGTACTTC. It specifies CASSLAGGASYEQYF.

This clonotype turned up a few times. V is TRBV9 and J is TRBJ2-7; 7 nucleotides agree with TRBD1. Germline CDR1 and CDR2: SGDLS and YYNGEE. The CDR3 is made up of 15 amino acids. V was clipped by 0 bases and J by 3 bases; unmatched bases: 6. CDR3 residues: CASSVGTGVGYEQYF. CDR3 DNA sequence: TGTGCCAGCAGCGTAGGAACAGGGGTTGGCTACGAGCAGTACTTC.

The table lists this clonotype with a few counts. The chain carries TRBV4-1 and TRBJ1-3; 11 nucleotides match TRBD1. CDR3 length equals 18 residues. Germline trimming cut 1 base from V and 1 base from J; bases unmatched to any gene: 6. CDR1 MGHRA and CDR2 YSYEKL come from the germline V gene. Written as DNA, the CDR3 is TGCGCCAGCAGCCAAGCCACCGGGACAGGGGGTTCTGGAAACACCATATATTTT. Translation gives CASSQATGTGGSGNTIYF.

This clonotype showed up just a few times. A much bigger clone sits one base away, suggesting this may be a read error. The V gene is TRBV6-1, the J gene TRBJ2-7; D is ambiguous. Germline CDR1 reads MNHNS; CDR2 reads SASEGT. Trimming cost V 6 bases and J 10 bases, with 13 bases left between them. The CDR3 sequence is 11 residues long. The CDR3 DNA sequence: TGTGCCAGCAGCCATGGGCAGCTTCAGTACTTC. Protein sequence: CASSHGQLQYF.

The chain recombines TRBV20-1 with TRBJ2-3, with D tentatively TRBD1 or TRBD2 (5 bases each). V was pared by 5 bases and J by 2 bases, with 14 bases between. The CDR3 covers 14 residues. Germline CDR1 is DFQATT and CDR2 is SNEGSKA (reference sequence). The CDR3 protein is CSAPRDGHTDTQYF. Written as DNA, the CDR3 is TGCAGTGCTCCTCGGGACGGACACACAGATACGCAGTATTTT.

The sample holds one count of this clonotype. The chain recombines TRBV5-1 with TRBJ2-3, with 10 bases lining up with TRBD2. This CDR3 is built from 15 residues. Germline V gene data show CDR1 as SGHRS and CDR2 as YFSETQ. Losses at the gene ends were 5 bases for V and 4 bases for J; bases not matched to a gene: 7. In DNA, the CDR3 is TGCGCCAGCAGTCCAGCGGGGGGGATGGCAGATACGCAGTATTTT. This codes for CASSPAGGMADTQYF.

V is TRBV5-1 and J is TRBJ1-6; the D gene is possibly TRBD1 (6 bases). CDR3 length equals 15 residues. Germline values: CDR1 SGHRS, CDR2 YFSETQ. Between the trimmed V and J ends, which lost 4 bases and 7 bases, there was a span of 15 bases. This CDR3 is CASSPQGLPNSPLHF. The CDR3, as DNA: TGCGCCAGCAGCCCCCAGGGGCTACCCAATTCACCCCTCCACTTT. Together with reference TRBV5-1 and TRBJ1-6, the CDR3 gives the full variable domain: KAGVTQTPRYLIKTRGQQVTLSCSPISGHRSVSWYQQTPGQGLQFLFEYFSETQRNKGNFPGRFSGRQFSNSRSEMNVSTLELGDSALYLCASSPQGLPNSPLHFGNGTRLTVT.

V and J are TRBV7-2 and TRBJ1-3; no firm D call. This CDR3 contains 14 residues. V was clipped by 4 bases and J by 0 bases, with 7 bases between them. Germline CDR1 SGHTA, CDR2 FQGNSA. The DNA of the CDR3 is TGTGCCAGCAGCTCGGGCCACTCTGGAAACACCATATATTTT. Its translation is CASSSGHSGNTIYF.

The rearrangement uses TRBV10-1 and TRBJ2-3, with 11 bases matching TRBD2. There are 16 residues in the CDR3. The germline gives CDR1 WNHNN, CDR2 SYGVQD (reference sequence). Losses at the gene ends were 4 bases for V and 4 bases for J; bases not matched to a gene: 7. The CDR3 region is CASSGAGTSGPDTQYF. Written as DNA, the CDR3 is TGCGCCAGCAGTGGAGCCGGGACTAGCGGACCAGATACGCAGTATTTT.

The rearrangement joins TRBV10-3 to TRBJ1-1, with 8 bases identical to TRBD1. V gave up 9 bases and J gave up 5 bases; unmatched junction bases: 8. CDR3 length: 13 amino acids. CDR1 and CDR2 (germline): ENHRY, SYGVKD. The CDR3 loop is CAMAGTGSTEAFF. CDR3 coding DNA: TGTGCCATGGCCGGGACAGGCTCAACTGAAGCTTTCTTT.

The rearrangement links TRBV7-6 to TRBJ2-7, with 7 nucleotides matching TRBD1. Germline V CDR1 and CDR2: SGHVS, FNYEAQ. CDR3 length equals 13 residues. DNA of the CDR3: TGTGCTAGAGGTGGGGGACAGTACTACGAGCAGTACTTC. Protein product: CARGGGQYYEQYF.

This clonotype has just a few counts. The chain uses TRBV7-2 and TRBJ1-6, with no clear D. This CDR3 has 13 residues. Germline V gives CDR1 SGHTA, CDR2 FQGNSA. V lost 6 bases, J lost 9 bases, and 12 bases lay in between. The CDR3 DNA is TGTGCCAGCAGAGGCCTTCAACTTTCACCCCTCCACTTT. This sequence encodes CASRGLQLSPLHF. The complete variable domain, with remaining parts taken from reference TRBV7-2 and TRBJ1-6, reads GAGVSQSPSNKVTEKGKDVELRCDPISGHTALYWYRQSLGQGLEFLIYFQGNSAPDKSGLPSDRFSAERTGGSVSTLTIQRTQQEDSAVYLCASRGLQLSPLHFGNGTRLTVT.

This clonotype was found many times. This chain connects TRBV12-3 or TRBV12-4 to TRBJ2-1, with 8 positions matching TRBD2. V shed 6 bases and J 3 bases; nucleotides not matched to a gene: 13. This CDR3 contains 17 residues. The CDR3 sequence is CASSPPRAGVYYNEQFF. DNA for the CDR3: TGTGCCAGCAGCCCGCCGAGAGCGGGAGTATACTACAATGAGCAGTTCTTC.

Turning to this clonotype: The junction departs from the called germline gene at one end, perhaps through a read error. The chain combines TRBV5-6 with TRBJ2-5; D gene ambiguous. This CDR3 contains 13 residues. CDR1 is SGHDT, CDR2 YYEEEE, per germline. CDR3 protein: CASSLEVQETRYF. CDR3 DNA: TGTGCCAGCAGCTTGGAGGTTCAAGAGACCCGGTACTTC.

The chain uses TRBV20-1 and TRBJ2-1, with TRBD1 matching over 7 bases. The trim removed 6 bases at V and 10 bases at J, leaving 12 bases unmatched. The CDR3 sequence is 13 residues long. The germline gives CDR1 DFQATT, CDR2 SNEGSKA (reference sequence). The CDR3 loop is CSAARDSPYEQFF. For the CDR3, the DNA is TGCAGTGCCGCCCGGGACAGCCCTTACGAGCAGTTCTTC.

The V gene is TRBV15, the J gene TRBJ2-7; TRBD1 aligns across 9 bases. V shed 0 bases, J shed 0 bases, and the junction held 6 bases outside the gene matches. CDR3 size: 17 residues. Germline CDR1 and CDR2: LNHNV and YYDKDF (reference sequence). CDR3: CATSRDLDRGTSYEQYF. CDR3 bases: TGTGCCACCAGCAGAGATCTGGACAGGGGAACCTCCTACGAGCAGTACTTC.

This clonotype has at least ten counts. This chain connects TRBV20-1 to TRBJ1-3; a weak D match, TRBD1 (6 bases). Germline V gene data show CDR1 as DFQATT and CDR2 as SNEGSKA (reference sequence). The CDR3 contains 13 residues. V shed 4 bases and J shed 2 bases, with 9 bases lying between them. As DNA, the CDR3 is TGCAGTGCTACAGGGGAGGCTGGAAACACCATATATTTT. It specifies CSATGEAGNTIYF.

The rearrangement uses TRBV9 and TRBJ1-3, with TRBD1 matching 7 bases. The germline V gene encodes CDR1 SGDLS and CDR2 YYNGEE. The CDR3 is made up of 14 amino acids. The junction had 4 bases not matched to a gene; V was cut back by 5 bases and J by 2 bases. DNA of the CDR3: TGTGCCAGCAGTGGAGGGGGCACTGGAAACACCATATATTTT. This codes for CASSGGGTGNTIYF.